The 8 T cell receptor beta chains below come from one sample, sequenced in a study of identical twins. In TCRdb, the 5' RACE reads were re-called with MiXCR into one record per CDR3 protein. Found here are 210,000 or so distinct CDR3 sequences, roughly 15% of them singletons; the top ten hold 40%. This same sample was also part of a study on T cells expressing NK-cell markers.

The sequencing sample was made of CD8+ T cells sorted from blood. These receptors all come from a woman between 18 and 29 years old in good health.

The chain links TRBV29-1 to TRBJ2-1, with 8 bases that match TRBD2. V trimming: 3 bases; J trimming: 6 bases; junction bases outside the gene matches: 1. Per germline, CDR1 SQVTM and CDR2 ANQGSEA. The CDR3 has 12 amino acids. DNA for the CDR3: TGCAGCGTTGACGGGAGGGCCAATGAGCAGTTCTTC. This gives the protein CSVDGRANEQFF.

The genes are TRBV11-3 and TRBJ2-1; possible D gene TRBD1, 5 bases. The V end was cut by 1 base, the J end by 8 bases, with 9 bases between. The CDR3 covers 13 residues. Germline loops: CDR1 SGHNT, CDR2 YENEEA. The CDR3 bases are TGTGCCAGCAGCTTAGGCCCCAGGGATGAGCAGTTCTTC. Translating gives CASSLGPRDEQFF.

This clonotype was seen a handful of times. This chain joins TRBV3-1 and TRBJ2-1, with 7 bases aligning to TRBD2. Germline V gene sequence: CDR1 LGHDT, CDR2 YNNKEL (reference sequence). After removal of 9 bases from V and 9 bases from J, the junction contained 8 bases not matched to a gene. CDR3 size: 12 residues. CDR3 sequence: CARDLSGGEQFF. In DNA form, the CDR3 reads TGTGCCAGGGACCTCTCGGGGGGTGAGCAGTTCTTC.

V gene TRBV12-3 or TRBV12-4 combines with J gene TRBJ1-2; D is uncertain. The CDR3 totals 14 residues. V was trimmed by 3 bases and J by 4 bases, leaving 12 bases between them. The CDR3 protein is CASSLGLNFYGYTF. CDR3 nucleotides: TGTGCCAGCAGTTTGGGGTTAAATTTCTATGGCTACACCTTC.

This chain uses TRBV7-9 with TRBJ2-7, with 8 bases that match TRBD1. CDR3 length equals 15 residues. Germline V lookup: CDR1 SEHNR, CDR2 FQNEAQ (reference sequence). V lost 4 bases to trimming and J lost 3 bases; unmatched junction nucleotides: 8. CDR3 DNA: TGTGCCAGCAGCTCCGCCTCAGGGGGCCACTACGAGCAGTACTTC. Amino acids: CASSSASGGHYEQYF.

The gene calls are TRBV4-2 and TRBJ2-7, with D perhaps matching TRBD2 (5 bases). The CDR3 sequence is 14 residues long. The germline V gene encodes CDR1 LGHNA and CDR2 YNFKEQ. Deletions cut 0 bases from V and 5 bases from J, with 11 bases between. The CDR3 loop is CASSQEDFRDEQYF. The CDR3 nucleotides read TGTGCCAGCAGCCAAGAGGACTTTCGGGACGAGCAGTACTTC.

The rearrangement uses TRBV20-1 and TRBJ2-3; 8 positions agree with TRBD2. The CDR3 contains 16 residues. V trimming: 0 bases; J trimming: 2 bases; junction bases outside the gene matches: 7. CDR1 and CDR2 (germline): DFQATT, SNEGSKA (reference sequence). This CDR3 reads CSARDPAGAYTDTQYF. The CDR3 DNA is TGCAGTGCTAGAGATCCAGCGGGAGCCTACACAGATACGCAGTATTTT.

This clonotype was seen many times. The rearrangement uses TRBV25-1 and TRBJ2-5, with a tentative D call TRBD2 (5 bases). This CDR3 region has 14 residues. V gave up 5 bases and J gave up 7 bases, with 17 bases separating them. The germline CDR1 and CDR2 sequences are MGHDK and SYGVNS. The CDR3 DNA is TGTGCCAGCAGTACGGGATCCCTCTCGGGGACCCAGTACTTC. Its translation: CASSTGSLSGTQYF.